This T cell receptor (beta chain) was sequenced in a study of CXCR3-negative and CXCR3-positive naive CD8 T cells. By frequency, this clonotype registers medium-sized (0.01 to 0.1%). Germline lookup yields CDR1 SQVTM and CDR2 ANQGSEA. The CDR3 consists of 14 residues. With UMI labels, 5' RACE was used to prepare the TRB cDNA libraries. TCRdb reprocessed the 5' RACE reads, with one entry per CDR3 protein and no DNA. The table lists 5,800 or so distinct CDR3 sequences. Sequences were obtained from naive CXCR3- CD8+ T cells from blood. The subset: CD45RO-CCR7+CD27+CD95- naive CD8+ T cells lacking CXCR3 (TNR3-). The receptor was isolated from a human donor in good health. Some clones in this sample may be carry-over from other donors' samples. The rearrangement joins TRBV29-1 to TRBJ2-7. This CDR3 reads CSVEVKGSSYEQYF.